Below, 14 T cell receptor beta chains from the same sample are listed, as sequenced in a study of vaccination and CD4 T cells after COVID-19. The treatment denotes: roughly 10-day PBMC culture with coronavirus spike peptide pools or control peptides (ViraFEST assay). Sequencing of cultured CD4+ T cell DNA used the Oncomine TCR Beta short-read assay. Each CDR3 protein is one row after TCRdb ran MiXCR on the PCR reads. The sample shows about 18,000 distinct CDR3 sequences, 43% of them seen only once. These receptors are not linked to any known antigen. The input for sequencing was CD4+ T cells from blood, cultured in vitro, taken after SARS-CoV-2 vaccination. These receptors were collected from a human donor who had recovered from COVID-19.

This chain connects TRBV11-3 to TRBJ2-1; D is ambiguous. There are 17 residues in the CDR3. Trimming took off 1 base at V and 2 bases at J, with 15 bases between the two ends. CDR1 is SGHNT and CDR2 is YENEEA in the germline V gene. CDR3 DNA: TGTGCCAGCAGCTTAGCGGGCCAGTTCAGCGCCTACAATGAGCAGTTCTTC. Protein: CASSLAGQFSAYNEQFF.

The chain has TRBV7-2 and TRBJ1-1; a weak D match, TRBD1 (6 bases). With 5 bases removed from V and 4 bases from J, the gap between germline ends came to 20 bases. CDR1 is SGHTA, CDR2 FQGNSA, per germline. The CDR3 contains 16 residues. Here the CDR3 reads CASSPSRGRWGTEAFF. The CDR3 DNA sequence: TGTGCCAGCAGCCCAAGCCGGGGGCGGTGGGGCACTGAAGCTTTCTTT.

This clonotype was seen a handful of times. The chain carries TRBV6-1 and TRBJ2-5; D possibly corresponds to TRBD1 (6 bases). The germline V gene has CDR1 MNHNS and CDR2 SASEGT. This CDR3 contains 12 residues. Trimming pared 8 bases from V and 5 bases from J, leaving 12 bases between. The CDR3 DNA follows: TGTGCCAGCGACAGGTTATCGGAGACCCAGTACTTC. It encodes CASDRLSETQYF.

The chain is built from TRBV7-6 and TRBJ1-5; D is unclear. V lost 0 bases to trimming and J lost 0 bases, with 24 bases between them. Looked up from germline, CDR1 is SGHVS and CDR2 is FNYEAQ. The CDR3 contains 21 residues. Here the CDR3 reads CASSLAPFLGSTTYSNQPQHF. The CDR3 DNA sequence: TGTGCCAGCAGCTTAGCCCCTTTCTTGGGTTCCACGACCTATAGCAATCAGCCCCAGCATTTT.

V and J are TRBV6-5 and TRBJ2-7, with D possibly called TRBD1 or TRBD2 (6 bases each). This CDR3 contains 14 residues. The V gene's germline CDR1 is MNHEY and CDR2 SVGAGI. V gave up 1 base and J gave up 6 bases, with 13 bases separating them. CDR3 nucleotide sequence: TGTGCCAGCAGTTACTTGCAGGGGACTGGCGAGCAGTACTTC. The encoded protein is CASSYLQGTGEQYF.

The V call is TRBV7-2, the J call TRBJ1-5; weak D call: TRBD1 (5 bases). The V gene lost 7 bases and the J gene lost 6 bases, with 13 bases spanning the gap. This CDR3 comprises 13 residues. Germline values: CDR1 SGHTA, CDR2 FQGNSA. This chain's CDR3 is CASTIVRGQPQHF. CDR3 bases: TGTGCCAGCACCATCGTGAGGGGTCAGCCCCAGCATTTT.

This chain connects TRBV28 to TRBJ1-1; D is unresolved. The CDR3 has 14 residues. Trimming cost V 2 bases and J 1 base, with 8 bases left between them. In germline, CDR1 is MDHEN, CDR2 SYDVKM. In DNA form, the CDR3 reads TGTGCCAGCAGTTTAACCCCAGGGAACACTGAAGCTTTCTTT. This translates into CASSLTPGNTEAFF.

The J gene is TRBJ1-1, the V gene TRBV10-3; D may be TRBD1 (6 bases). V lost 11 bases and J lost 3, with 19 bases in between. From germline, CDR1 is ENHRY and CDR2 SYGVKD. The CDR3 runs to 14 residues. Written as DNA, the CDR3 is TGTGCCTCCAACCGCGGGGGGCAGTACACTGAAGCTTTCTTT. Translating it yields CASNRGGQYTEAFF.

V and J are TRBV20-1 and TRBJ1-2; TRBD1 is a possible D gene (5 bases). CDR1 is DFQATT and CDR2 is SNEGSKA in the germline V gene (reference sequence). Trimming pared 3 bases from V and 3 bases from J, leaving 26 bases between. This CDR3 spans 18 amino acids. Here the CDR3 reads CSASYGTPISPRYYGYTF. In DNA form, the CDR3 reads TGCAGTGCTAGTTACGGGACCCCAATCAGCCCCCGATACTATGGCTACACCTTC.

The genes are TRBV7-2 and TRBJ2-3; 7 bases are shared with TRBD2. CDR3 length: 16 amino acids. The trim removed 5 bases at V and 2 bases at J, leaving 10 bases unmatched. Per germline, CDR1 SGHTA and CDR2 FQGNSA. The CDR3 DNA follows: TGTGCCAGCAGCCTGAAACCGGGACTACCCACAGATACGCAGTATTTT. Its protein is CASSLKPGLPTDTQYF.

This clonotype turned up a few times. The V call is TRBV20-1, the J call TRBJ1-1; D gene uncertain. CDR1 and CDR2 (germline): DFQATT, SNEGSKA (reference sequence). The CDR3 sequence is 14 residues long. Trimming pared 6 bases from V and 0 bases from J, leaving 14 bases between. CDR3 coding DNA: TGCAGTGCCCGACTAGACAACATGAACACTGAAGCTTTCTTT. Protein: CSARLDNMNTEAFF.

This clonotype was recorded a few times. An end of the junction differs from the germline gene, which may be a read error. The V and J genes are TRBV6-1 and TRBJ1-2; D unclear. Germline V gives CDR1 MNHNS, CDR2 SASEGT. CDR3 length: 12 residues. The DNA for the CDR3 is TGTGCCAGCAGTGGGTCGACAAGTCTTGGCTCCTTC. This codes for CASSGSTSLGSF.

This clonotype has just a few counts. The chain links TRBV7-8 to TRBJ1-2, with D possibly matching TRBD1 (6 bases). The CDR3 spans 14 residues. The germline V and J ends were trimmed by 2 bases and 4 bases, with 11 bases remaining between them. CDR1 is SGHVS, CDR2 FQNEAQ, per germline. CDR3 coding DNA: TGTGCCAGCAGCTTACTGGGGGCCCCCTATGGCTACACCTTC. It is translated as CASSLLGAPYGYTF.

With regard to this clonotype: A junction boundary mismatches the germline segment, possibly from a read error. The J gene is TRBJ2-5, the V gene TRBV6-1; 8 bases line up with TRBD2. CDR1 and CDR2 from the germline V gene are MNHNS and SASEGT. The CDR3 runs to 15 residues. The CDR3 spells CASREAGAGQETQYF. The CDR3 nucleotides read TGTGCCAGCAGGGAAGCGGGGGCGGGCCAAGAGACCCAGTACTTC.